This T cell receptor (beta chain) was obtained from a study of blood T cell repertoires in COVID-19 (dated by TCRdb to about 2020). A note on the overall study: Collaborator samples came from the United States, Italy and Spain and covered acute and convalescent phases of COVID-19. The prospective study material was composed of cDNA or gDNA derived from T cells, B-cell-depleted T cells, or PBMCs. The sample metadata nearly always contained a de-identified subject ID, COVID-19 status, age in years and sex. The dataset comprised deeply sampled blood TCRbeta repertoires from subjects exposed to, actively infected with, or recovered from COVID-19. Where available, HLA class I and class II types were taken from metadata supplied by the sample provider and were not determined by assay-based typing. The repertoires were released in a freely available public database intended as a resource for research on the immune response to SARS-CoV-2. The samples were drawn from the first 160 participants of the ongoing ImmuneRACE study and from some 1,300 subjects provided by 6 global collaborators.

The research as a whole found: The amount of clinical and demographic metadata varied by source and participant and was provided uncurated.

The immunoSEQ Assay, a bias-controlled multiplex PCR, was used to amplify TCRbeta CDR3 regions from genomic DNA. In the paper's pipeline: The number of nucleated cells in each sample was estimated from the amplification of reference gene primers within the assay. Sequence reads were collapsed and filtered to measure the absolute abundance of every unique TCRbeta CDR3 rearrangement. For each sample, productive Simpson clonality was calculated by taking the square root of Simpson's diversity index across productive rearrangements. What TCRdb holds here is the immuneACCESS table cut down to in-frame rearrangements. Part of the clones is not present; checked against another copy, under half of the missing clones reflect an unresolved V gene, and the others are unexplained. V and J calls plus clone size are reproduced from that table; the DNA served to infer D and trimming. The sample profile shows fewer than 200,000 clones; approximately 86% of them were found once. Approximately 4.7% of the sample is held by the ten biggest clonotypes.

Trimmed from V: 1 base; trimmed from J: 3 bases; junction bases lacking a gene match: 3. Looking up the germline V gene yields CDR1 SGHRS and CDR2 YFSETQ. The CDR3 sequence holds 14 residues, the cysteine and phenylalanine included. Just CDR3 DNA is preserved here, 42 bases in frame from base 1. In the prospective study, participants were roughly 18 to 100 years old, resided in about two dozen geographic areas of the United States, and were enrolled through a virtual design. In the prospective study, cohorts were assigned on the basis of participant-reported clinical history obtained from a screening survey and a study questionnaire. In the prospective study, whole blood, serum and a nasopharyngeal or oropharyngeal swab were collected from each participant by mobile phlebotomists. Prospective study participants could optionally give additional blood draws and questionnaires over a 2-month period. Blood samples from the prospective study were shipped frozen or at room temperature prior to DNA extraction.

On this clone: Its recognized antigen is unknown. The sample holds no much larger clone one base away, and base qualities are not on file.

The sequenced material came from PBMCs or T cells enriched from blood (not recorded which). This sequence uses TRBV5-1 and TRBJ1-2; TRBD1 fits 7 bases in the junction. The sequence derives from a woman aged 55-70 years with acute COVID-19. The nucleotides are TGCGCCAGCAGCTTGAAAGGGGGCGACTATGGCTACACCTTC. This encodes CASSLKGGDYGYTF. When the CDR3 is completed using the reference TRBV5-1 and TRBJ1-2 genes on either side, the full variable domain is KAGVTQTPRYLIKTRGQQVTLSCSPISGHRSVSWYQQTPGQGLQFLFEYFSETQRNKGNFPGRFSGRQFSNSRSEMNVSTLELGDSALYLCASSLKGGDYGYTFGSGTRLTVV.